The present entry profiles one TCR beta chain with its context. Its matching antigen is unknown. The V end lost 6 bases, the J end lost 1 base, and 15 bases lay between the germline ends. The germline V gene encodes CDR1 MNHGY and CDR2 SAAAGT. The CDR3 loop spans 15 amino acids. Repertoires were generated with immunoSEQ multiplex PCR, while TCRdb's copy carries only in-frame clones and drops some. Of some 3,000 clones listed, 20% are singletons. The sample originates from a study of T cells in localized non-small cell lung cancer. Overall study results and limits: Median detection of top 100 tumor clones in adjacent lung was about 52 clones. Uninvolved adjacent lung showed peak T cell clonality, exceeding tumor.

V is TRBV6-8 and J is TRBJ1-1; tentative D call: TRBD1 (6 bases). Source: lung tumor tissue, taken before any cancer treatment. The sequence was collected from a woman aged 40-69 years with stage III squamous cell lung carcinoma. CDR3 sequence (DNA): TGTGCCAGCAGCTTGGGGAACAGGGAGAACACTGAAGCTTTCTTT. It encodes CASSLGNRENTEAFF.